This TCR beta chain was sequenced for a study of T cell responses to AZD1222 COVID-19 vaccine. In the study overall: Second-dose timings of about 4 or about 12 weeks were pooled. Study-level points and caveats: Clonal diversity may have been underestimated, and the donors were mostly white British, with more females than males. Epitopes outside B.1.351 and B.1.1.7 mutated regions reportedly drew nearly half of spike TCRs.

About this clone itself: No antigen is known for it.

This table comes from immunoSEQ multiplex PCR, and its TCRdb copy is limited to in-frame clones, with some not included. The table includes 140,000 to 150,000 clones, roughly 92% detected once. V lost 2 bases to trimming and J lost 2 bases, with 15 bases between them. CDR1 and CDR2 from the germline V gene are ENHRY and SYGVKD. There are 16 residues in the CDR3. The sequence came from an adult in good health. The input for sequencing was peripheral blood, taken on day 0 of AZD1222 vaccination. The rearrangement joins TRBV10-3 to TRBJ1-1; D possibly corresponds to TRBD1 (6 bases). The CDR3 reads CAISERGRGFNTEAFF. The CDR3 nucleotides are TGTGCCATCAGTGAGAGAGGAAGGGGGTTTAACACTGAAGCTTTCTTT.